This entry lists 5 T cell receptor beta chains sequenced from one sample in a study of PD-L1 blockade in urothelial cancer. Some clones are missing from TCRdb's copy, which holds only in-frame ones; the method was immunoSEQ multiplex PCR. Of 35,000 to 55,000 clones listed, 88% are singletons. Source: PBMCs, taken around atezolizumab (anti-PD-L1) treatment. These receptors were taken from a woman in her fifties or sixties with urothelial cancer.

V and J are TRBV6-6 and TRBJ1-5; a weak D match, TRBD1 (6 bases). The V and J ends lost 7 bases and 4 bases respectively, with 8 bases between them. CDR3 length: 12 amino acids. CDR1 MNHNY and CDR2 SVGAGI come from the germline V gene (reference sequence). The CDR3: CASKGDNQPQHF. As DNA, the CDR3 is TGTGCCAGCAAGGGGGATAATCAGCCCCAGCATTTT.

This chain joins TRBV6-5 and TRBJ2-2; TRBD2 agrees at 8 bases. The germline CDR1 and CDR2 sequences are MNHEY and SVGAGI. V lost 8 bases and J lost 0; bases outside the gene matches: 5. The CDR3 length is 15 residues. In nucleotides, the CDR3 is TGTGCCAGCGGGGGTAGCGGGACGAACACCGGGGAGCTGTTTTTT. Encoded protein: CASGGSGTNTGELFF.

The CDR3 DNA reads TGCAGCGTTGAATCGACCAGGCAAGAGACCCAGTACTTC. It codes for CSVESTRQETQYF. This chain uses TRBV29-1 with TRBJ2-5, with D hard to call. Germline assignment: CDR1 SQVTM and CDR2 ANQGSEA. The CDR3 covers 13 residues. V dropped 2 bases and J dropped 2 bases, with 9 bases sitting between them.

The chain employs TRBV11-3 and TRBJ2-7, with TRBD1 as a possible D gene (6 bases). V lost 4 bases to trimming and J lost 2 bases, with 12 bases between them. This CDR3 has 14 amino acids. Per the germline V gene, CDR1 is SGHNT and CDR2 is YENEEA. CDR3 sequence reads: CASSSGDPPYEQYF. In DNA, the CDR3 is TGTGCCAGCAGCTCAGGGGACCCCCCCTACGAGCAGTACTTC.

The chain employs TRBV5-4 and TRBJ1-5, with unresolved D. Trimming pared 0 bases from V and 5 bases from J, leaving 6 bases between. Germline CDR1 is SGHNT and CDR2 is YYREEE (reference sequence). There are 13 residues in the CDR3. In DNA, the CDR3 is TGTGCCAGCAGCTTGGTGCCAGATCAGCCCCAGCATTTT. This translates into CASSLVPDQPQHF.